The T cell receptor (beta chain) under discussion was sequenced for a study of shared clonotypes between healthy human individuals. V was trimmed by 4 bases and J by 4 bases, leaving 14 bases between them. The CDR3 covers 15 residues. Germline V gene sequence: CDR1 MNHEY, CDR2 SVGAGI. Sequencing was performed with immunoSEQ multiplex PCR; in TCRdb, only in-frame clones are kept and a portion is missing. The top ten clones hold around 0.6% of a sample with around 980,000 clones, 78% of them seen once. Sequencing used memory CD4+ T cells from PBMCs. Subset reported: CD45RA-negative fraction. The V and J genes are TRBV6-5 and TRBJ1-3; maybe TRBD1 (5 bases). The receptor was derived from a man between 18 and 35 years old in good health. Some clones in this sample may be carry-over from other donors' samples. CDR3 in DNA: TGTGCCAGCAGTTTCACCGGGACGGCAGGAAACACCATATATTTT. This sequence encodes CASSFTGTAGNTIYF.